This T cell receptor (beta chain) appears in the sequencing data of a study of T cells in Graves' hyperthyroidism and ophthalmopathy. Overall study findings and caveats: Most clonotypes expanded in the thyroid (above 0.001) were also present in blood.

Regions amplified from RNA transcripts were the TCR beta CDR3 regions. HTBI primers were the set used in a first-round RT-PCR of the TCR CDR3. TCRdb itself ran the multiplex PCR reads through MiXCR, one entry per CDR3 protein. Here the sample spans 500,000 to 600,000 distinct CDR3 sequences, under 60% being singletons. Patients were excluded because of uncontrolled infection, other autoimmune disease, pregnancy or lactation. Clinical symptoms, serum thyroxine and TRAb, thyroid ultrasound and orbital computed tomography together formed the diagnostic basis. In regard to this clonotype: As yet, its antigen is unknown. A much larger clone differs from this one at a single base, so this may be a read error.

Germline CDR1 and CDR2: SEHNR and FQNEAQ (reference sequence). The CDR3 spans 15 residues. The chain recombines TRBV7-9 with TRBJ2-2; the match to TRBD1 covers 9 bases. Sequencing input: peripheral blood or thyroid tissue (not recorded which). The sequence was obtained from an adult woman with Graves' disease, either hyperthyroidism or ophthalmopathy (not recorded which). CDR3 protein: CASSFGQGNAGELFF. As DNA, the CDR3 is TGTGCCAGCAGCTTCGGACAGGGGAACGCCGGGGAGCTGTTTTTT.